This TCR beta chain was profiled in a study of blood T cell repertoires in COVID-19. As for the study in general: COVID-19 samples collected from the United States, Italy and Spain covered acute and convalescent phases. The cDNA or gDNA used as material had been derived from T cells, B-cell-depleted T cells, or PBMCs.

How the authors handled the data: Amplification from reference gene primers served as the basis for estimated nucleated cell counts. Method: immunoSEQ multiplex PCR; TCRdb's copy keeps in-frame clones and lacks some. V and J calls and clone size follow that table, whereas D and trimming were derived from the DNA. This sample has tens of thousands of clones; 85% to 90% occur once, and the top ten carry less than 20%. This CDR3 region has 13 residues. The germline V gene encodes CDR1 MNHEY and CDR2 SVGAGI. The ends were cut back, 10 bases at V and 3 bases at J, with 13 bases in the middle. This clone occurred once.

This sequence originates from a woman older than 75 with acute or convalescent COVID-19. Specimen: peripheral blood. J is TRBJ2-1 and V is TRBV6-5; D is undetermined. This CDR3 is CATRSFGYNEQFF. The CDR3 DNA follows: TGTGCCACCCGGTCGTTCGGCTACAATGAGCAGTTCTTC.